This T cell receptor beta chain appears in the sequencing data of a study of post-analysis software for immune sequencing data. Study in general: Relapsing-remitting, secondary progressive and progressive-relapsing forms made up the multiple sclerosis disease courses. Broader study findings: Those samples that were prepared in the same batch co-clustered strongly by F measure. Five TRBV segments occurring more often in patients than controls included TRBV5-6, TRBV5-1 and TRBV20-1. Comparison with controls showed significantly lower normalized Chao1 diversity in multiple sclerosis patients.

Germline V gene data show CDR1 as MDHEN and CDR2 as SYDVKM. This CDR3 has 11 residues. The V end was cut by 7 bases, the J end by 3 bases, with 6 bases between. This clonotype occurred once. Its antigen is not known. The authors incorporated unique molecular identifiers into the TCR beta cDNA libraries. MiXCR, run by TCRdb on the PCR reads, gives a single entry per CDR3 protein. The sample carries hundreds of thousands of distinct CDR3 sequences, 39% recorded once. This chain joins TRBV28 and TRBJ1-2, with D hard to call. The clonotype comes from a girl aged 2 to 10 with multiple sclerosis. Input material: blood. CDR3 bases: TGTGCCAGCACCGCATACTATGGCTACACCTTC. This codes for CASTAYYGYTF.